These 23 T cell receptor beta chains came from one sample sequenced in a study of cytomegalovirus exposure and HLA in healthy donors. A multiplex PCR was run with 60 Vbeta primers and 13 Jbeta primers. The repertoire was sequenced with immunoSEQ multiplex PCR; TCRdb's copy has only in-frame clones and lacks some. The table has over 150,000 clones, around four fifths seen once; the top ten hold around 3.5%. The sample comprised PBMCs. The receptor source for this set is a woman aged 55-69 years in good health and CMV-seropositive.

This rearrangement joins TRBV4-1 to TRBJ1-1; D ambiguous. Germline V CDR1 and CDR2: MGHRA, YSYEKL. The V and J ends lost 3 bases and 10 bases respectively, with 15 bases between them. This CDR3 is built from 13 residues. The chain's CDR3 is CASSQRYSVGAFF. CDR3 nucleotides: TGCGCCAGCAGCCAGCGTTACAGTGTCGGAGCTTTCTTT.

The rearrangement joins TRBV9 to TRBJ1-5; 9 bases line up with TRBD1. V lost 3 bases and J lost 3; bases outside the gene matches: 4. The CDR3 is 15 amino acids. Germline V gene lookup returns CDR1 SGDLS and CDR2 YYNGEE. The CDR3 region is CASSAGQGYNQPQHF. Written as DNA, the CDR3 is TGTGCCAGCAGCGCTGGACAGGGGTACAATCAGCCCCAGCATTTT.

This clone showed up just a few times. This rearrangement joins TRBV5-6 to TRBJ1-5; maybe TRBD1 (5 bases). Germline CDR1 and CDR2: SGHDT and YYEEEE. This CDR3 has 17 residues. Trimming took off 1 base at V and 2 bases at J, with 16 bases between the two ends. The CDR3 DNA is TGTGCCAGCAGCTTGACGATGGGGGGATCGGGCAATCAGCCCCAGCATTTT. Residues: CASSLTMGGSGNQPQHF.

In this sample, this clone turned up a few times. J is TRBJ2-3 and V is TRBV19; D is unclear. Trimming took 9 bases from V and 0 from J, leaving 10 bases between them. Germline CDR1 and CDR2: LNHDA and SQIVND (reference sequence). The CDR3 contains 13 residues. The CDR3 DNA follows: TGTGCCAGCTCTCCGTTTAGCACAGATACGCAGTATTTT. Amino acids: CASSPFSTDTQYF.

The chain uses TRBV6-1 and TRBJ2-1; D gene ambiguous. The V end lost 4 bases, the J end lost 4 bases, and 5 bases lay between the germline ends. Looked up from germline, CDR1 is MNHNS and CDR2 is SASEGT. This CDR3 has 12 amino acids. The CDR3, as DNA: TGTGCCAGCAGTGTCAATTACAATGAGCAGTTCTTC. Protein: CASSVNYNEQFF.

CDR3 amino acids: CASTLGPAAGELFF. CDR3 coding DNA: TGTGCCAGCACCCTAGGCCCAGCTGCCGGGGAGCTGTTTTTT. The chain uses TRBV28 and TRBJ2-2; D is unresolved. Deletions cut 7 bases from V and 6 bases from J, with 15 bases between. CDR1 MDHEN and CDR2 SYDVKM come from the germline V gene. This CDR3 comprises 14 residues.

This chain uses TRBV7-2 with TRBJ2-5; 8 bases agree with TRBD2. The CDR3 covers 14 residues. From germline, CDR1 is SGHTA and CDR2 FQGNSA. The ends lost 4 bases at V and 4 bases at J; junction bases unmatched: 5. CDR3 DNA: TGTGCCAGCAGCTCCGGGGGGGGCCGAGAGACCCAGTACTTC. It specifies CASSSGGGRETQYF.

This clone was found a few times. V usage is TRBV13 and J usage is TRBJ2-1, with a weak D call TRBD1 (5 bases). This CDR3 has 15 amino acids. Trimming removed 3 bases at V and 4 bases at J, with 13 bases between. CDR1 is PRHDT, CDR2 FYEKMQ, per germline (reference sequence). The CDR3, as DNA: TGTGCCAGCAGCTTCAGCCAGGGAAGGTACAATGAGCAGTTCTTC. It translates to CASSFSQGRYNEQFF.

The J gene is TRBJ1-6, the V gene TRBV11-2; no clear D gene. Germline values: CDR1 SGHAT, CDR2 FQNNGV. The CDR3 consists of 14 residues. V was pared by 4 bases and J by 8 bases, with 12 bases between. The CDR3 sequence: CASSSRAADSPLHF. The CDR3 bases are TGTGCCAGCAGCTCTCGAGCGGCGGATTCACCCCTCCACTTT.

This clone is categorized as medium-sized. The chain employs TRBV10-2 and TRBJ1-4; possible D gene TRBD1, 5 bases. The CDR3 contains 15 residues. Germline values: CDR1 WSHSY, CDR2 SAAADI. Trimming took 7 bases from V and 0 from J, leaving 12 bases between them. CDR3 sequence: CASTTGTPTNEKLFF. The DNA of the CDR3 is TGCGCCAGCACTACAGGCACTCCAACTAATGAAAAACTGTTTTTT.

This clone was seen a handful of times. The genes are TRBV21-1 and TRBJ2-1; the table assigns TRBD2, which was not confirmed against the DNA. TRBV21-1 is tagged as a pseudogene. The CDR3 is 16 residues long. Here the CDR3 reads CASSKGGLSSYNEQFF. DNA of the CDR3: TGTGCCAGCAGCAAAGGGGGACTGAGCTCCTACAATGAGCAGTTCTTC.

The chain joins TRBV6-6 to TRBJ2-7; 9 bases agree with TRBD2. The CDR3 runs 13 residues. Germline V lookup: CDR1 MNHNY, CDR2 SVGAGI (reference sequence). V lost 2 bases and J lost 9; bases outside the gene matches: 5. CDR3 in amino acids: CASSYRTSEGQYF. The CDR3 coding sequence is TGTGCCAGCAGTTACCGGACTAGCGAGGGGCAGTACTTC.

The rearrangement links TRBV2 to TRBJ2-5, with 7 positions matching TRBD2. Germline CDR1 and CDR2: SNHLY and FYNNEI. The CDR3 runs to 13 residues. Trimming took 2 bases from V and 7 from J; bases not matched to a gene: 4. CDR3 region: CASSELGEGTQYF. The CDR3 coding sequence is TGTGCCAGCAGTGAATTAGGGGAGGGGACCCAGTACTTC.

The V and J genes are TRBV5-6 and TRBJ2-7; tentatively, D is TRBD1 (5 bases). Trimming pared 1 base from V and 5 bases from J, leaving 10 bases between. This CDR3 is built from 13 residues. Germline loops: CDR1 SGHDT, CDR2 YYEEEE. DNA for the CDR3: TGTGCCAGCAGCTTGACAGGTCACCACGAGCAGTACTTC. Amino acids: CASSLTGHHEQYF. Complete variable domain (other parts from reference TRBV5-6 and TRBJ2-7): DAGVTQSPTHLIKTRGQQVTLRCSPKSGHDTVSWYQQALGQGPQFIFQYYEEEERQRGNFPDRFSGHQFPNYSSELNVNALLLGDSALYLCASSLTGHHEQYFGPGTRLTVT.

The chain couples TRBV6-5 to TRBJ1-3; tentatively, D is TRBD1 (6 bases). Per germline, CDR1 MNHEY and CDR2 SVGAGI. The CDR3 is 15 amino acids. Trimming pared 7 bases from V and 0 bases from J, leaving 13 bases between. CDR3 sequence reads: CASTSTGFSGNTIYF. Here the CDR3 DNA reads TGTGCCAGCACCTCAACAGGGTTCTCTGGAAACACCATATATTTT.

The table lists this clone with a few counts. V usage is TRBV7-6 and J usage is TRBJ2-2; D ambiguous. The V end was cut by 0 bases, the J end by 0 bases, with 5 bases between. CDR1 SGHVS and CDR2 FNYEAQ come from the germline V gene. The CDR3 consists of 15 residues. The CDR3 DNA reads TGTGCCAGCAGCTTAGCACCTACGAACACCGGGGAGCTGTTTTTT. This encodes CASSLAPTNTGELFF.

The chain employs TRBV28 and TRBJ1-1; a weak D match, TRBD1 (5 bases). V was pared by 7 bases and J by 5 bases, with 14 bases between. This CDR3 is built from 13 residues. Germline loops: CDR1 MDHEN, CDR2 SYDVKM. CDR3 sequence: CASTWGVGTEAFF. The CDR3 DNA reads TGTGCCAGCACCTGGGGGGTGGGAACTGAAGCTTTCTTT.

The chain's CDR3 is CASSPRTRNNEQFF. DNA of the CDR3: TGTGCCAGCTCACCACGGACTAGAAACAATGAGCAGTTCTTC. V usage is TRBV18 and J usage is TRBJ2-1; 7 bases line up with TRBD2. The length of the CDR3 is 14 residues. V lost 1 base, J lost 5 bases, and 2 bases stayed unmatched. Germline lookup yields CDR1 KGHSH and CDR2 LQKENI.

This clone was seen a single time. The CDR3 DNA reads TGTGCCACCCTCGGGTCGGGAGGGAAGGGCTACACCTTC. Translating it yields CATLGSGGKGYTF. The chain joins TRBV28 to TRBJ1-2; D uncertain. This CDR3 has 13 amino acids. CDR1 and CDR2 (germline): MDHEN, SYDVKM. Trimming left V 10 bases short and J 8 bases short, with 20 bases between.

The J gene is TRBJ1-5, the V gene TRBV28; D uncertain. V lost 4 bases and J lost 6, with 13 bases in between. The CDR3 covers 14 residues. Germline V gene sequence: CDR1 MDHEN, CDR2 SYDVKM. CDR3: CASSSERVSQPQHF. CDR3 nucleotides: TGTGCCAGCAGTTCGGAACGGGTGAGTCAGCCCCAGCATTTT.

A single count supports this clone. The chain employs TRBV19 and TRBJ1-2; 9 bases are shared with TRBD1. The CDR3 loop spans 12 amino acids. The junction had 4 bases not matched to a gene; V was cut back by 7 bases and J by 7 bases. Germline loops: CDR1 LNHDA, CDR2 SQIVND (reference sequence). The CDR3 sequence is CASTDRGAGYTF. CDR3 nucleotide sequence: TGTGCCAGTACTGACAGGGGGGCTGGCTACACCTTC. Full variable domain (remainder filled in from reference TRBV19 and TRBJ1-2): DGGITQSPKYLFRKEGQNVTLSCEQNLNHDAMYWYRQDPGQGLRLIYYSQIVNDFQKGDIAEGYSVSREKKESFPLTVTSAQKNPTAFYLCASTDRGAGYTFGSGTRLTVV.

The chain recombines TRBV28 with TRBJ2-5; 8 nucleotides line up with TRBD1. The length of the CDR3 is 15 residues. Losses at the gene ends were 5 bases for V and 1 base for J; bases not matched to a gene: 6. CDR1 is MDHEN and CDR2 is SYDVKM in the germline V gene. CDR3 sequence (DNA): TGTGCCAGCAGTCCCGGACAGGGTGGCCAAGAGACCCAGTACTTC. Its protein product is CASSPGQGGQETQYF.

The chain joins TRBV9 to TRBJ2-1; D ambiguous. Germline V gives CDR1 SGDLS, CDR2 YYNGEE. Trimming removed 3 bases at V and 1 base at J, with 11 bases between. The length of the CDR3 is 15 residues. The CDR3 DNA reads as TGTGCCAGCAGCGCTAGTAGTAGGTCCTACAATGAGCAGTTCTTC. This gives the protein CASSASSRSYNEQFF.